This is a list of T cell receptor beta chains from one sample in a study of T cell responses to AZD1222 COVID-19 vaccine. Sequencing was performed with immunoSEQ multiplex PCR; in TCRdb, only in-frame clones are kept and a portion is missing. The sample holds approximately 150,000 clones, approximately 91% seen once. This specimen consisted of peripheral blood, obtained 28 days after the second AZD1222 dose. The receptors were gathered from an adult who received the AZD1222 COVID-19 vaccine. The conserved cysteine and the conserved F or W are not part of the CDR3 here.

V,J,length,CDR3
TRBV9,TRBJ2-5,12,ASSVASLAETQY
TRBV30,TRBJ1-2,11,AWTGAQGNGYT
TRBV18,TRBJ2-7,12,ASSPSVATYEQY
TRBV6-1,TRBJ1-2,15,ASSEGPSWEGPYGYT
TRBV5-1,TRBJ1-2,13,ASSPYSTANYGYT
TRBV27,TRBJ2-1,14,ASSSFPGLAGGQQF
TRBV12-3/TRBV12-4,TRBJ2-7,10,ASSSTPTGQY
TRBV6-6,TRBJ1-5,12,ASSQGTGDQPQH
TRBV9,TRBJ2-2,16,ASSVVLSGRSNTGELF
TRBV7-2,TRBJ2-5,13,ASSPPSGGAKTQY
TRBV12-3/TRBV12-4,TRBJ2-1,11,ASQASEVGEQF
TRBV10-2,TRBJ2-7,12,ASRTEKLAYEQY
TRBV7-8,TRBJ1-4,15,ASSLRGQISTNEKLF
TRBV7-2,TRBJ2-5,11,ASSWRGQETQY
TRBV5-6,TRBJ1-1,12,ASSPGTTNTEAF